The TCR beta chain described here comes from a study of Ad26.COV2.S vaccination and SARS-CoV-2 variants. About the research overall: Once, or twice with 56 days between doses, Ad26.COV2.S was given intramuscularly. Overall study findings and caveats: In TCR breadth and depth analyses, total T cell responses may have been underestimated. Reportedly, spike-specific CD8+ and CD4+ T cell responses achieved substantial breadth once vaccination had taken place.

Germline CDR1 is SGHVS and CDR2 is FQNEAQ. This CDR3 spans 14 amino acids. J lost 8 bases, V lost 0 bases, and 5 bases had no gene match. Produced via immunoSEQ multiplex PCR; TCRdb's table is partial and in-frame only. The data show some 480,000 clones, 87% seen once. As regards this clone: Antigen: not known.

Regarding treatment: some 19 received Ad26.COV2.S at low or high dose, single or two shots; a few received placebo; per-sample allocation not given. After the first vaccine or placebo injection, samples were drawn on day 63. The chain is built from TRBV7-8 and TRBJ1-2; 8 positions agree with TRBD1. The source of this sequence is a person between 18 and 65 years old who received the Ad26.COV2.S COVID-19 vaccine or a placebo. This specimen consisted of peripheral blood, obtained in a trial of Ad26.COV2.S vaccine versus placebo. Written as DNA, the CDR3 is TGTGCCAGCAGCTTAGCGGGACAGGCGGGGGGCTACACCTTC. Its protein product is CASSLAGQAGGYTF.